This section outlines one T cell receptor beta chain sequence together with its context. The CDR3 extends over 13 amino acids. Germline CDR1 and CDR2: WNHNN and SYGVQD (reference sequence). Trimming took 5 bases from V and 10 from J, leaving 12 bases between them. The sample belongs to a study of control samples from healthy donors and cancer patients. Assay: immunoSEQ multiplex PCR; the TCRdb copy retains only in-frame clones and omits some. Counted here are 50,000 to 55,000 clones, about 92% occurring once; the ten biggest clones make up more than 1.5%. Sequenced: PBMCs. The clonotype comes from a man between 40 and 49 years old with colorectal cancer. This sequence joins TRBV10-1 and TRBJ1-6, with a weak D call TRBD1 (6 bases). CDR3 loop: CASSSSGDSPLHF. The CDR3 region has the DNA TGCGCCAGCAGTTCATCAGGGGACTCACCCCTCCACTTT.